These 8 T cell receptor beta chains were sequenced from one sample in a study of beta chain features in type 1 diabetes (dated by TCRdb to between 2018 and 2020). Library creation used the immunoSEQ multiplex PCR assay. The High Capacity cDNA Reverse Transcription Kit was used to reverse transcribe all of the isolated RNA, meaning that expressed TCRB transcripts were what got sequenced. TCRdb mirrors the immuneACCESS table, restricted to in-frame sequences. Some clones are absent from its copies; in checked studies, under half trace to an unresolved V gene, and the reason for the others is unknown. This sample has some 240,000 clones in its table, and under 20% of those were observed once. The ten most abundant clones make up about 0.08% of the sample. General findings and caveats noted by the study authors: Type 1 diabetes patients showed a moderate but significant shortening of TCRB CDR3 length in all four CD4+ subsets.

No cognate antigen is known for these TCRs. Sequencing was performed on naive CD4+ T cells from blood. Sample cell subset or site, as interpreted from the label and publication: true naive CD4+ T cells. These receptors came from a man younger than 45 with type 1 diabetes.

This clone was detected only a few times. CDR3 in DNA: TGTGCCAGCAGTTTGGACAGTGGCACTGAAGCTTTCTTT. Translation gives CASSLDSGTEAFF. The rearrangement uses TRBV9 and TRBJ1-1; a possible D gene is TRBD1 (6 bases). Per the germline V gene, CDR1 is SGDLS and CDR2 is YYNGEE. The CDR3 is 13 residues long. V lost 5 bases and J 4 bases, leaving 12 bases between the germline ends. The full variable domain, completed using reference TRBV9 and TRBJ1-1, is DSGVTQTPKHLITATGQRVTLRCSPRSGDLSVYWYQQSLDQGLQFLIQYYNGEERAKGNILERFSAQQFPDLHSELNLSSLELGDSALYFCASSLDSGTEAFFGQGTRLTVV.

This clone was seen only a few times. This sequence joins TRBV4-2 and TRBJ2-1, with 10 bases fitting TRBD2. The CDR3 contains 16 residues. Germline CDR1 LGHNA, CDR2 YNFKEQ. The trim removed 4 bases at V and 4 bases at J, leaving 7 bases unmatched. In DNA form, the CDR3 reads TGTGCCAGCAGCCCTCAACTAGCGGGAACGTACAATGAGCAGTTCTTC. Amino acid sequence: CASSPQLAGTYNEQFF.

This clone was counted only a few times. CDR3 in DNA: TGCAGCGTTCAAACTAGCAATCAGCCCCAGCATTTT. Its protein product is CSVQTSNQPQHF. The chain is built from TRBV29-1 and TRBJ1-5; D uncertain. Germline V gene sequence: CDR1 SQVTM, CDR2 ANQGSEA. This CDR3 has 12 residues. V lost 5 bases to trimming and J lost 0 bases, with 5 bases between them.

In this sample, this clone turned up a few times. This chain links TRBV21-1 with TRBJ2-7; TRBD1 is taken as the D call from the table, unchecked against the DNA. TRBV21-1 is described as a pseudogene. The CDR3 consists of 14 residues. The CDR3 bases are TGTGCCAGCAGCTCTCGAGACAGGGCCTACGAGCAGTACTTC. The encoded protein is CASSSRDRAYEQYF.

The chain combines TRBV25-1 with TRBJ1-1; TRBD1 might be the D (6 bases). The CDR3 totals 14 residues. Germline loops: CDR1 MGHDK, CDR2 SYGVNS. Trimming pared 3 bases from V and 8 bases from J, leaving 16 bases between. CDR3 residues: CASSDDSGVYEAFF. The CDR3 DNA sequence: TGTGCCAGCAGTGACGATTCAGGGGTTTACGAAGCTTTCTTT. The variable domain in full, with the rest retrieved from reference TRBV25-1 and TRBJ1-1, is EADIYQTPRYLVIGTGKKITLECSQTMGHDKMYWYQQDPGMELHLIHYSYGVNSTEKGDLSSESTVSRIRTEHFPLTLESARPSHTSQYLCASSDDSGVYEAFFGQGTRLTVV.

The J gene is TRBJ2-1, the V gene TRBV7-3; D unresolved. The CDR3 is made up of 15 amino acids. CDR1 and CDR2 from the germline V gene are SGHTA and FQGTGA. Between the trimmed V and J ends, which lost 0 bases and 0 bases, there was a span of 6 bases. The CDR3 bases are TGTGCCAGCAGCTTAACCTTGGCCTCCTACAATGAGCAGTTCTTC. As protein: CASSLTLASYNEQFF.

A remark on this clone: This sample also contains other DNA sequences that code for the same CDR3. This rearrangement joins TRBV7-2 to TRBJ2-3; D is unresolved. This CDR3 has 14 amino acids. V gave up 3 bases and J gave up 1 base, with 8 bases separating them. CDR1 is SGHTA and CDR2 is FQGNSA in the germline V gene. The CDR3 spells CASSLSAGTDTQYF. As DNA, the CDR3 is TGTGCCAGCAGCTTGTCTGCGGGCACAGATACGCAGTATTTT.

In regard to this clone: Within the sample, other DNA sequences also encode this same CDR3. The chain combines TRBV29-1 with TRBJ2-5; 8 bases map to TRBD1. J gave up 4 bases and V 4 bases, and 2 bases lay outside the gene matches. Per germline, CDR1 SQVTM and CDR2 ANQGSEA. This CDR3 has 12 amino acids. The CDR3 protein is CSVAQGAETQYF. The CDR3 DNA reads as TGCAGCGTTGCCCAGGGGGCAGAGACCCAGTACTTC.